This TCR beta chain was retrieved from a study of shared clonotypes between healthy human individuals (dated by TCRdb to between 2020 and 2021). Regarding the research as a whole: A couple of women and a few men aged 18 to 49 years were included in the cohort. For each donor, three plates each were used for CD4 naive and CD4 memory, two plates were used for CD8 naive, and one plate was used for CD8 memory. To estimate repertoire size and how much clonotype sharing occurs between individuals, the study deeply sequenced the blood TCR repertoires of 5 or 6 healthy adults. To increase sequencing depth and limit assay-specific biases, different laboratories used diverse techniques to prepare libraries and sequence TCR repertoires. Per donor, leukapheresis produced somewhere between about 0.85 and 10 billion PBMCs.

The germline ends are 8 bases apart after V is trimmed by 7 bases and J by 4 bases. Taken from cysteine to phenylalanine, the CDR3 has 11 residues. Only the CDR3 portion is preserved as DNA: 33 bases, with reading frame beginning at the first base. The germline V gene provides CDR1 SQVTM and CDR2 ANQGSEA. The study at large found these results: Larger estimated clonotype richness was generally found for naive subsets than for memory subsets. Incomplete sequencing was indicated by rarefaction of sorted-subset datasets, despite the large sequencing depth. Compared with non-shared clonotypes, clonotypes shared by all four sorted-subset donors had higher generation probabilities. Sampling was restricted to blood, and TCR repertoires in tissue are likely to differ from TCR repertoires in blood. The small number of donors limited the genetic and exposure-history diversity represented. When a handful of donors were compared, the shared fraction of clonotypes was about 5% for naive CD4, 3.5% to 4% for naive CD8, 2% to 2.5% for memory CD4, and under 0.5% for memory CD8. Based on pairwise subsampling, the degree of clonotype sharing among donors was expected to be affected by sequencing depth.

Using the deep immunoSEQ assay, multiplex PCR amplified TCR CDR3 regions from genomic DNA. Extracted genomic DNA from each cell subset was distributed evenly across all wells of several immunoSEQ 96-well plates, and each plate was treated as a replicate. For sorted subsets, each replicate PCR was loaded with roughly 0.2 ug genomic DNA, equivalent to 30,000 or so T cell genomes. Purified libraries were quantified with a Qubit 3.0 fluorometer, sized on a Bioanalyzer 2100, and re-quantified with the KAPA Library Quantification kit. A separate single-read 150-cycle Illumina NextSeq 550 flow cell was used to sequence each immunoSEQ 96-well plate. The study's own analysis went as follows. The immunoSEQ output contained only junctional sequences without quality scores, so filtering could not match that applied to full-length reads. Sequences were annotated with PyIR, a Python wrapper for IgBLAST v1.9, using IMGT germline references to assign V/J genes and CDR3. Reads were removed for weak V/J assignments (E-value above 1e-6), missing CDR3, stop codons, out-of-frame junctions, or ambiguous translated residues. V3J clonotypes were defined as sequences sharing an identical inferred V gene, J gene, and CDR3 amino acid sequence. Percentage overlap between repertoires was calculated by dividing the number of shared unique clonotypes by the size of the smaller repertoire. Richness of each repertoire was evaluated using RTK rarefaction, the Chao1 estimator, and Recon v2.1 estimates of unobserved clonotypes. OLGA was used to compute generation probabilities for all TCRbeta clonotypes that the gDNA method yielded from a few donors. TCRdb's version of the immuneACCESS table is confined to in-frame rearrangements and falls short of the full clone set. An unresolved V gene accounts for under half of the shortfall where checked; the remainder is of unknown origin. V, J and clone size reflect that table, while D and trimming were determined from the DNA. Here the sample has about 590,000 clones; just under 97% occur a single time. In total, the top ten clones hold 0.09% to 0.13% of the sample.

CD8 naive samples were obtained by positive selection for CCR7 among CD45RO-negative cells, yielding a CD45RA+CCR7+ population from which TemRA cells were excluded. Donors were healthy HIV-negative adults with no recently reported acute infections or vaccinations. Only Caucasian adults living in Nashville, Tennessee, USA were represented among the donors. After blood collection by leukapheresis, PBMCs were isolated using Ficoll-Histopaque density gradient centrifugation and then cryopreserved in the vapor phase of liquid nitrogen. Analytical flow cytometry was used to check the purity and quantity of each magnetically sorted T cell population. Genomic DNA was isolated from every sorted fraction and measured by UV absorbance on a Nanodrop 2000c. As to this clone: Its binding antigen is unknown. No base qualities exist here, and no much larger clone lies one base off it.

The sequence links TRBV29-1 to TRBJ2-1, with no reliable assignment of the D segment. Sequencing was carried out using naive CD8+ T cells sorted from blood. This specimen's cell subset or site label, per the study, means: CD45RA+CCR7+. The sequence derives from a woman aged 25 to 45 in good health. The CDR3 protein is CSAPIYNEQFF. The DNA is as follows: TGCAGCGCCCCCATTTACAATGAGCAGTTCTTC.